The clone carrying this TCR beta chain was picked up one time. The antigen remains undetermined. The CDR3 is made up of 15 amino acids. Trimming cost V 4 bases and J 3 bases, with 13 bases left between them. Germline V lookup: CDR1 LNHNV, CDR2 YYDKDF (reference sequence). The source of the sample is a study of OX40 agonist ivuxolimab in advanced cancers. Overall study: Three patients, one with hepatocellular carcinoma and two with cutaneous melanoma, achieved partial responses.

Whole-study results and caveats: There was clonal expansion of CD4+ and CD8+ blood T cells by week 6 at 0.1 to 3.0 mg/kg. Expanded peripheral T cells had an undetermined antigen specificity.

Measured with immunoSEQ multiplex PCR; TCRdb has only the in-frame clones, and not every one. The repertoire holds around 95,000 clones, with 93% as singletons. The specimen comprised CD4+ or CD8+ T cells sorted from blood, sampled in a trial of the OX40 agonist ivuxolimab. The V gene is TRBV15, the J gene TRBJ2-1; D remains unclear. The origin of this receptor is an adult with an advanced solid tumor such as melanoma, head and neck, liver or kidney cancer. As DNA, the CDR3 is TGTGCCACCAGCAAAAATAGGAATAGCTACAATGAGCAGTTCTTC. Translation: CATSKNRNSYNEQFF.